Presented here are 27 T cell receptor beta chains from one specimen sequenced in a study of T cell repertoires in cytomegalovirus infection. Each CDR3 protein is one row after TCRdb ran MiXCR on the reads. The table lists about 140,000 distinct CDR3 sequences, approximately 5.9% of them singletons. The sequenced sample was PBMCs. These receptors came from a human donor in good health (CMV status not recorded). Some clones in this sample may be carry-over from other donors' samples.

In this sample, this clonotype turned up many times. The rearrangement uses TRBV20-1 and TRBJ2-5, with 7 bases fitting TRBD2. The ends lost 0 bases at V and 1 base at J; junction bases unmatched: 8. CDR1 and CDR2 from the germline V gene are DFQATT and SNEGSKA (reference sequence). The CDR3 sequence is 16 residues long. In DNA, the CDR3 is TGCAGTGCTAGAGATCTAAGAGCGGGGCCCCAAGAGACCCAGTACTTC. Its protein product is CSARDLRAGPQETQYF.

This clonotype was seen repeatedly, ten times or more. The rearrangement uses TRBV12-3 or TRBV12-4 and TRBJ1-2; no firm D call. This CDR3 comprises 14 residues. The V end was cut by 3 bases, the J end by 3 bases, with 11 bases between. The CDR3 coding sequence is TGTGCCAGCAGTTTCCAGAACCTTGACTATGGCTACACCTTC. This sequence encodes CASSFQNLDYGYTF.

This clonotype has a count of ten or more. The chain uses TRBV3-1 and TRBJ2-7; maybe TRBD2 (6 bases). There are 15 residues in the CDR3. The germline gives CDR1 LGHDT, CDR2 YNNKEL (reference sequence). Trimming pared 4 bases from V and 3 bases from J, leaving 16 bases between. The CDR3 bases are TGTGCCAGCAGCCTATACCGGGACGGGAGCTACGAGCAGTACTTC. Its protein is CASSLYRDGSYEQYF.

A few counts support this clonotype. Written as DNA, the CDR3 is TGTGCCACCAGCAGAGGAGGGCCCGAGTGGACAGATACGCAGTATTTT. Its translation is CATSRGGPEWTDTQYF. The genes are TRBV15 and TRBJ2-3; the D gene is possibly TRBD2 (5 bases). Germline CDR1 is LNHNV and CDR2 is YYDKDF (reference sequence). This CDR3 comprises 16 residues. The ends were cut back, 1 base at V and 3 bases at J, with 14 bases in the middle.

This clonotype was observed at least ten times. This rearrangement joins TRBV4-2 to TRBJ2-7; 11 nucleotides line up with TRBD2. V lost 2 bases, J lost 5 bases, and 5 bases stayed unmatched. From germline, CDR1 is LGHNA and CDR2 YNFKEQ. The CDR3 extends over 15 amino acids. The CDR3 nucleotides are TGTGCCAGCAGCCAAAGACTAGCGGGGATCGACGAGCAGTACTTC. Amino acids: CASSQRLAGIDEQYF.

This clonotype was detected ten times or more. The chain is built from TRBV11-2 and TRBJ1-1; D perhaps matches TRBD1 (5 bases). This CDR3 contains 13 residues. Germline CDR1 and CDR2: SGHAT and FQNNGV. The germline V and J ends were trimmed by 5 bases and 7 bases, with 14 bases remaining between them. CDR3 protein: CASSPVGGDEAFF. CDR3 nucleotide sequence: TGTGCCAGCAGCCCAGTGGGGGGGGATGAAGCTTTCTTT.

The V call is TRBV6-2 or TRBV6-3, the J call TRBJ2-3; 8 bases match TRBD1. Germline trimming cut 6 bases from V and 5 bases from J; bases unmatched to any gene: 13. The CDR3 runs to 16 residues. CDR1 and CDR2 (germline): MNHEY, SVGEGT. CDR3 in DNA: TGTGCCAGCAGGGGAATGTCAGGGGGCTCGGGAGATACGCAGTATTTT. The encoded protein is CASRGMSGGSGDTQYF.

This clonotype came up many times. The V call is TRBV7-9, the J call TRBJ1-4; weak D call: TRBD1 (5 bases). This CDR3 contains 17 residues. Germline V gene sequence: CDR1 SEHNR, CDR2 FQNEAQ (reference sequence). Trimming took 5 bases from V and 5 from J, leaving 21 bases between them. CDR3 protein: CASSLRDGPLRNEKLFF. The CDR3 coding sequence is TGTGCCAGCAGCCTACGGGACGGCCCTTTGCGGAATGAAAAACTGTTTTTT.

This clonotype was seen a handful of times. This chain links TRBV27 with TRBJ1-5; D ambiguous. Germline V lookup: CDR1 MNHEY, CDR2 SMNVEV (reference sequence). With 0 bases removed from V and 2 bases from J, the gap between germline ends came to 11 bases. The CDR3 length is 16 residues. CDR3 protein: CASSLSRGYGNQPQHF. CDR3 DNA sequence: TGTGCCAGCAGTTTATCTCGGGGATATGGCAATCAGCCCCAGCATTTT.

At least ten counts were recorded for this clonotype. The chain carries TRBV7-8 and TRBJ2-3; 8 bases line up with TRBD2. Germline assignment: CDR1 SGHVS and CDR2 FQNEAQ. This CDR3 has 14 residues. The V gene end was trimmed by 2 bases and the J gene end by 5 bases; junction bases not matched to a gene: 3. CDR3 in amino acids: CASSLTGGGDTQYF. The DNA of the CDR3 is TGTGCCAGCAGCTTAACGGGGGGGGGAGATACGCAGTATTTT.

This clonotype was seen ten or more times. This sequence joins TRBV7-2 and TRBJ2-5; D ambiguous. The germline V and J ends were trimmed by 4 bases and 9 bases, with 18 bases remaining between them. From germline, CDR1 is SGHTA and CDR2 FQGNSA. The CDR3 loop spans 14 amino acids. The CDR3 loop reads CASSSPPEEMPQYF. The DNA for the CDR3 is TGTGCCAGCAGCTCCCCGCCAGAAGAGATGCCCCAGTACTTC.

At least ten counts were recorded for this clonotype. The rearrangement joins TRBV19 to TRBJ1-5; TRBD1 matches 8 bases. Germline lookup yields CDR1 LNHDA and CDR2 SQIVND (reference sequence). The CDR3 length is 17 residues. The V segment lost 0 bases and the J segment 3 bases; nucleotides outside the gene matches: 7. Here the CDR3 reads CASSIDRRQGSNQPQHF. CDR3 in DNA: TGTGCCAGTAGTATAGATCGGAGACAGGGGTCCAATCAGCCCCAGCATTTT.

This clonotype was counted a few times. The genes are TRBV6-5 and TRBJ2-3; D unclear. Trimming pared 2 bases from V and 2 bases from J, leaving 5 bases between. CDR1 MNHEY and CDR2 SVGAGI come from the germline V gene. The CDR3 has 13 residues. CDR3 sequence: CASSYRLTDTQYF. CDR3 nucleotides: TGTGCCAGCAGTTACAGACTCACAGATACGCAGTATTTT.

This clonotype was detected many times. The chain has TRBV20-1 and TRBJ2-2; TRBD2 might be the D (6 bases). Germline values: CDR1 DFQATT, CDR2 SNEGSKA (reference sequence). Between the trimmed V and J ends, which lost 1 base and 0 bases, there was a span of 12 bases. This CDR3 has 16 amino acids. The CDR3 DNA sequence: TGCAGTGCTAGAGTGGTACTAGCTTCGAACACCGGGGAGCTGTTTTTT. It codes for CSARVVLASNTGELFF.

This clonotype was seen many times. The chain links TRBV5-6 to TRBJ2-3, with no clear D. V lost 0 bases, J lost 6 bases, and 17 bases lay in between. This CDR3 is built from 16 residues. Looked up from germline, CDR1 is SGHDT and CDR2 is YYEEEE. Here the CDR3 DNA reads TGTGCCAGCAGCTTGGCCTTGACCGGGCAGTGGGATACGCAGTATTTT. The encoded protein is CASSLALTGQWDTQYF.

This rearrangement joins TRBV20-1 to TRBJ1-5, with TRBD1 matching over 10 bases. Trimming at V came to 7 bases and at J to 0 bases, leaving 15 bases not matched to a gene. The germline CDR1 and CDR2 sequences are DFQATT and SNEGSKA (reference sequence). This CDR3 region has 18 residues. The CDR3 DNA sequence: TGCAGTGTTACCTACCCCCGGGACAGGGGACATAGCAATCAGCCCCAGCATTTT. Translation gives CSVTYPRDRGHSNQPQHF.

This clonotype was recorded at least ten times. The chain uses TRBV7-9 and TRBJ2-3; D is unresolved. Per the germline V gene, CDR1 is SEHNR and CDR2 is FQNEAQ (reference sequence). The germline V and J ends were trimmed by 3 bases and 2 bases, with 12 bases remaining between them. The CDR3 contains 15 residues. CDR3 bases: TGTGCCAGCAGCTTTCGAAACAGTTTCACAGATACGCAGTATTTT. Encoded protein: CASSFRNSFTDTQYF.

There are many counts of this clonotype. CDR3 nucleotide sequence: TGTGCCAGCAGCTTAGTTCAGGGTGGGACTGAGCAGTTCTTC. It encodes CASSLVQGGTEQFF. The chain combines TRBV7-9 with TRBJ2-1; D could derive from TRBD1 or TRBD2 (5 bases each). Per the germline V gene, CDR1 is SEHNR and CDR2 is FQNEAQ (reference sequence). CDR3 length: 14 residues. The V gene lost 1 base and the J gene lost 9 bases, with 13 bases spanning the gap.

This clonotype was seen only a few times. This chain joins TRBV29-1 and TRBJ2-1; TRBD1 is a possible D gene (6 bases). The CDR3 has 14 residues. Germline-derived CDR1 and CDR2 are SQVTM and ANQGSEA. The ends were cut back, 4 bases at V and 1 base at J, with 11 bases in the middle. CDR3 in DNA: TGCAGCGTTGTTAGGACAGCTTCCTACAATGAGCAGTTCTTC. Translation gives CSVVRTASYNEQFF.

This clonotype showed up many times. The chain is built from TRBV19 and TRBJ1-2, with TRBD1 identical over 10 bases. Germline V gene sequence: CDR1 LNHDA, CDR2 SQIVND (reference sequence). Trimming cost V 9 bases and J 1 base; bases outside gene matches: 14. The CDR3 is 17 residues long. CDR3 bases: TGTGCCAGCGGACCGGGACAGGGGATGCGGAATAACTATGGCTACACCTTC. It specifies CASGPGQGMRNNYGYTF. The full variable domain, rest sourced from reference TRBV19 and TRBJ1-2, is DGGITQSPKYLFRKEGQNVTLSCEQNLNHDAMYWYRQDPGQGLRLIYYSQIVNDFQKGDIAEGYSVSREKKESFPLTVTSAQKNPTAFYLCASGPGQGMRNNYGYTFGSGTRLTVV.

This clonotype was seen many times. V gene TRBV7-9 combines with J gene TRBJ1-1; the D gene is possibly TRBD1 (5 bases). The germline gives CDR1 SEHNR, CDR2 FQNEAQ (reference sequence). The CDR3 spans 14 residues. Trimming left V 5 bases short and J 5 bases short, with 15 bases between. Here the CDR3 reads CASSPRQYETEAFF. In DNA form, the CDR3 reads TGTGCCAGCAGCCCCAGACAGTATGAGACTGAAGCTTTCTTT. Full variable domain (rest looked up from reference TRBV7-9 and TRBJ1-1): DTGVSQNPRHKITKRGQNVTFRCDPISEHNRLYWYRQTLGQGPEFLTYFQNEAQLEKSRLLSDRFSAERPKGSFSTLEIQRTEQGDSAMYLCASSPRQYETEAFFGQGTRLTVV.

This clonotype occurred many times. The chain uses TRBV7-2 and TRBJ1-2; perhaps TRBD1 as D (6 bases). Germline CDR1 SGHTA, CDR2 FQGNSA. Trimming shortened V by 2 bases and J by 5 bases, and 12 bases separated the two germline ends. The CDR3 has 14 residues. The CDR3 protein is CASSLPTGLYGYTF. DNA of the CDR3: TGTGCCAGCAGCTTACCTACAGGGCTATATGGCTACACCTTC. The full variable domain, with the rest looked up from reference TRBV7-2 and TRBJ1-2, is GAGVSQSPSNKVTEKGKDVELRCDPISGHTALYWYRQSLGQGLEFLIYFQGNSAPDKSGLPSDRFSAERTGGSVSTLTIQRTQQEDSAVYLCASSLPTGLYGYTFGSGTRLTVV.

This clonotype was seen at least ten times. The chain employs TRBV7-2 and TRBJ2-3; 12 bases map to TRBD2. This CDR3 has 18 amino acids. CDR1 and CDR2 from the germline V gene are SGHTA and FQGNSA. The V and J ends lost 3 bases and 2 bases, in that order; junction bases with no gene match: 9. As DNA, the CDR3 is TGTGCCAGCAGCTTTCCCCTACTAGCGGGGGGCCTCACAGATACGCAGTATTTT. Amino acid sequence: CASSFPLLAGGLTDTQYF.

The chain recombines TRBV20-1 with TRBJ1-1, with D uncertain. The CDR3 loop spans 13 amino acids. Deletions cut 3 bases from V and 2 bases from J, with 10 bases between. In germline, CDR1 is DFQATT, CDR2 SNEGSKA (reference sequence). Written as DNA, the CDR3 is TGCAGTGCTAGTTCAGACCTAAACACTGAAGCTTTCTTT. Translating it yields CSASSDLNTEAFF.

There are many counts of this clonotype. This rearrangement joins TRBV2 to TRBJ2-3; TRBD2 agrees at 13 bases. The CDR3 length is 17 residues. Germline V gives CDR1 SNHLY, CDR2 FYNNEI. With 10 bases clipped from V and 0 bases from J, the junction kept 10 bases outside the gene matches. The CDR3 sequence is CAIGLAGAFPSTDTQYF. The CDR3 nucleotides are TGTGCCATAGGACTAGCGGGGGCCTTTCCTAGCACAGATACGCAGTATTTT. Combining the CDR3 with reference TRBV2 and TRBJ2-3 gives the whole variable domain EPEVTQTPSHQVTQMGQEVILRCVPISNHLYFYWYRQILGQKVEFLVSFYNNEISEKSEIFDDQFSVERPDGSNFTLKIRSTKLEDSAMYFCAIGLAGAFPSTDTQYFGPGTRLTVL.

CDR3 loop: CASSPLLGGNTEAFF. CDR3 nucleotide sequence: TGTGCCAGCTCACCCCTCCTCGGGGGGAACACTGAAGCTTTCTTT. This sequence joins TRBV18 and TRBJ1-1; D is perhaps TRBD1 (5 bases). The CDR3 has 15 residues. V was cut by 3 bases and J by 1 base, with 12 bases left in between. Germline loops: CDR1 KGHSH, CDR2 LQKENI.

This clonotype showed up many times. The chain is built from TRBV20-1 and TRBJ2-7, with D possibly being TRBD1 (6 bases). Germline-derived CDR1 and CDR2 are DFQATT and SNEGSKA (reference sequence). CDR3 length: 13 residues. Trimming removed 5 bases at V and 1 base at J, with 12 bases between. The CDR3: CSAPRDISYEQYF. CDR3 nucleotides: TGCAGTGCTCCTCGGGACATTTCCTACGAGCAGTACTTC.